Below are 20 T cell receptor beta chains sequenced from a single sample in a study of blood T cell repertoires in COVID-19. TCRdb's copy holds only in-frame clones and misses some; the assay was immunoSEQ multiplex PCR. Among some 150,000 clones listed, about 87% were seen once. The sequenced sample consisted of peripheral blood. The receptors come from a woman in her fifties or sixties who had recovered from COVID-19.

The genes are TRBV9 and TRBJ2-3; D ambiguous. Trimming removed 0 bases at V and 3 bases at J, with 2 bases between. CDR3 length: 12 residues. Germline lookup yields CDR1 SGDLS and CDR2 YYNGEE. DNA of the CDR3: TGTGCCAGCAGCGTAGTAACAGATACGCAGTATTTT. Its translation: CASSVVTDTQYF.

The rearrangement joins TRBV6-5 to TRBJ1-2; 11 bases line up with TRBD1. This CDR3 contains 16 residues. V was clipped by 4 bases and J by 3 bases; unmatched bases: 7. Germline V gives CDR1 MNHEY, CDR2 SVGAGI. The CDR3 nucleotides read TGTGCCAGCAGTTTCCTAGGGACAGGGGGGCACTATGGCTACACCTTC. Encoded protein: CASSFLGTGGHYGYTF.

The chain uses TRBV9 and TRBJ2-5; TRBD2 aligns across 9 bases. The CDR3 sequence is 16 residues long. The J segment lost 2 bases and the V segment lost 3 bases, leaving 8 bases of the junction unmatched. Germline CDR1 reads SGDLS; CDR2 reads YYNGEE. CDR3 sequence (DNA): TGTGCCAGCAGCGCTGGGTCGGGACTAGCACAAGAGACCCAGTACTTC. The encoded protein is CASSAGSGLAQETQYF.

This rearrangement joins TRBV9 to TRBJ1-1, with TRBD1 identical over 10 bases. The germline CDR1 and CDR2 sequences are SGDLS and YYNGEE. The CDR3 is 19 amino acids. The trim removed 3 bases at V and 3 bases at J, leaving 17 bases unmatched. CDR3 protein: CASSADRGRIPRGDTEAFF. CDR3 DNA sequence: TGTGCCAGCAGCGCCGACAGGGGGCGAATCCCCCGTGGCGACACTGAAGCTTTCTTT.

This clone has only one observation. The chain combines TRBV5-3 with TRBJ2-5; TRBD2 is a possible D gene (6 bases). TRBV5-3 is designated an ORF whose function remains uncertain. Trimming removed 3 bases at V and 2 bases at J, with 11 bases between. This CDR3 has 14 amino acids. CDR3 nucleotides: TGTGCCAGAAGCTCCCCCCGGGGGCAAGAGACCCAGTACTTC. Protein: CARSSPRGQETQYF.

The CDR3 reads CASSRGGPQETQYF. CDR3 nucleotides: TGTGCCAGTTCCCGGGGGGGCCCCCAAGAGACCCAGTACTTC. The chain recombines TRBV28 with TRBJ2-5; 8 bases fit TRBD2. The CDR3 has 14 amino acids. Trimming removed 9 bases from V and 1 base from J; junction bases left unmatched: 7. Per the germline V gene, CDR1 is MDHEN and CDR2 is SYDVKM.

Here the CDR3 DNA reads TGTGCCAGCAGCTTTGACCCCGGGACTGAAGAGACCCAGTACTTC. Translated: CASSFDPGTEETQYF. The chain uses TRBV12-1 and TRBJ2-5; the DNA was not compared with TRBD2, the D call given in the table. TRBV12-1 constitutes a pseudogene. The CDR3 consists of 15 residues.

This chain joins TRBV5-1 and TRBJ1-5, with D perhaps matching TRBD1 (5 bases). Germline values: CDR1 SGHRS, CDR2 YFSETQ. The CDR3 loop spans 18 amino acids. Trimming shortened V by 2 bases and J by 0 bases, and 18 bases separated the two germline ends. The CDR3, as DNA: TGCGCCAGCAGCTTTCTAAGACAGATCCAATATAGCAATCAGCCCCAGCATTTT. Translated, it gives CASSFLRQIQYSNQPQHF.

A word on this clone: This sample also contains other DNA sequences that code for the same CDR3. The J gene is TRBJ2-7, the V gene TRBV5-1; the D gene is possibly TRBD2 (5 bases). The CDR3 totals 14 residues. Germline V gives CDR1 SGHRS, CDR2 YFSETQ. Trimming removed 0 bases at V and 3 bases at J, with 10 bases between. The CDR3 coding sequence is TGCGCCAGCAGCTTGGAAGGTCGGGGCTACGAGCAGTACTTC. Translated, it gives CASSLEGRGYEQYF. The variable domain in full, with the rest retrieved from reference TRBV5-1 and TRBJ2-7, is KAGVTQTPRYLIKTRGQQVTLSCSPISGHRSVSWYQQTPGQGLQFLFEYFSETQRNKGNFPGRFSGRQFSNSRSEMNVSTLELGDSALYLCASSLEGRGYEQYFGPGTRLTVT.

The CDR3 DNA reads as TGCGCCAGCAGCCAAGCGCAGTCGGGGACCCAGTACTTC. Its translation is CASSQAQSGTQYF. The V call is TRBV4-1, the J call TRBJ2-5; D is ambiguous. The ends were cut back, 1 base at V and 7 bases at J, with 10 bases in the middle. The germline V gene encodes CDR1 MGHRA and CDR2 YSYEKL. CDR3 length: 13 residues.

The V call is TRBV5-1, the J call TRBJ1-6; D remains ambiguous. CDR3 length: 15 amino acids. Germline V gives CDR1 SGHRS, CDR2 YFSETQ. V lost 4 bases, J lost 6 bases, and 14 bases lay in between. CDR3 region: CASSDGGGLNSPLHF. DNA of the CDR3: TGCGCCAGCAGCGATGGCGGAGGGCTTAATTCACCCCTCCACTTT.

This chain links TRBV14 with TRBJ1-1; possible D gene TRBD1, 6 bases. Germline CDR1 SGHDN, CDR2 FVKESK. Trimming cost V 4 bases and J 2 bases, with 17 bases left between them. This CDR3 has 16 residues. CDR3: CASSLLVQGSNTEAFF. In DNA, the CDR3 is TGTGCCAGCAGCCTTCTCGTACAGGGCTCTAACACTGAAGCTTTCTTT.

This clone was seen a handful of times. The V call is TRBV6-1, the J call TRBJ1-5, with TRBD1 matching over 8 bases. The CDR3 length is 15 residues. V lost 3 bases, J lost 7 bases, and 8 bases stayed unmatched. The germline CDR1 and CDR2 sequences are MNHNS and SASEGT. This CDR3 is CASSEMTGVKQPQHF. CDR3 sequence (DNA): TGTGCCAGCAGTGAGATGACAGGGGTGAAGCAGCCCCAGCATTTT.

This rearrangement joins TRBV6-5 to TRBJ1-4; tentative D call: TRBD1 (5 bases). The CDR3 has 15 residues. Germline-derived CDR1 and CDR2 are MNHEY and SVGAGI. Trimming removed 5 bases from V and 7 bases from J, with 17 bases in between. The CDR3: CASSSGGASSEKLFF. The CDR3 nucleotides read TGTGCCAGCAGTAGCGGAGGGGCGTCGAGTGAAAAACTGTTTTTT.

The genes are TRBV13 and TRBJ2-3; D is possibly TRBD2 (7 bases). Germline V gene data show CDR1 as PRHDT and CDR2 as FYEKMQ (reference sequence). Trimming took 4 bases from V and 1 from J, leaving 18 bases between them. CDR3 length equals 17 residues. As DNA, the CDR3 is TGTGCCAGCAGCTCGGGCAACGCGGGGGCGCGCACAGATACGCAGTATTTT. Its protein is CASSSGNAGARTDTQYF.

The rearrangement uses TRBV5-4 and TRBJ2-5; a possible D gene is TRBD1 (6 bases). V gave up 3 bases and J gave up 2 bases, with 8 bases separating them. CDR3 length: 13 residues. Per germline, CDR1 SGHNT and CDR2 YYREEE (reference sequence). The CDR3 nucleotides are TGTGCCAGCAGCTCTACAGGGCAAGAGACCCAGTACTTC. Amino acid sequence: CASSSTGQETQYF.

The rearrangement uses TRBV29-1 and TRBJ2-5, with a tentative D call TRBD1 (6 bases). The germline gives CDR1 SQVTM, CDR2 ANQGSEA. This CDR3 is 13 amino acids long. V gave up 8 bases and J gave up 2 bases, with 15 bases separating them. As DNA, the CDR3 is TGCAGCACCGATTGGCAGGGGCAAGAGACCCAGTACTTC. Its translation: CSTDWQGQETQYF.

The chain joins TRBV5-1 to TRBJ2-1; no firm D call. CDR3 size: 14 residues. Germline lookup yields CDR1 SGHRS and CDR2 YFSETQ. V dropped 4 bases and J dropped 7 bases, with 15 bases sitting between them. CDR3 amino acids: CASSPPSPQNEQFF. The CDR3 nucleotides are TGCGCCAGCAGCCCTCCCTCGCCCCAGAATGAGCAGTTCTTC. Based on the CDR3 plus reference TRBV5-1 and TRBJ2-1, the full variable domain is KAGVTQTPRYLIKTRGQQVTLSCSPISGHRSVSWYQQTPGQGLQFLFEYFSETQRNKGNFPGRFSGRQFSNSRSEMNVSTLELGDSALYLCASSPPSPQNEQFFGPGTRLTVL.

The chain is built from TRBV29-1 and TRBJ2-1, with a possible D match to TRBD1 (5 bases). Per germline, CDR1 SQVTM and CDR2 ANQGSEA. The CDR3 extends over 14 amino acids. Trimming pared 3 bases from V and 5 bases from J, leaving 14 bases between. The CDR3 DNA is TGCAGCGTTGAGAGAGACTTCAGGGACAATGAGCAGTTCTTC. This sequence encodes CSVERDFRDNEQFF.

V usage is TRBV28 and J usage is TRBJ1-2, with D maybe TRBD1 (6 bases). The CDR3 consists of 13 residues. Germline-derived CDR1 and CDR2 are MDHEN and SYDVKM. Trimming removed 6 bases from V and 8 bases from J, with 16 bases in between. Here the CDR3 DNA reads TGTGCCAGCAGGCCAGGGGTTGGGTACGGCTACACCTTC. Translating it yields CASRPGVGYGYTF.